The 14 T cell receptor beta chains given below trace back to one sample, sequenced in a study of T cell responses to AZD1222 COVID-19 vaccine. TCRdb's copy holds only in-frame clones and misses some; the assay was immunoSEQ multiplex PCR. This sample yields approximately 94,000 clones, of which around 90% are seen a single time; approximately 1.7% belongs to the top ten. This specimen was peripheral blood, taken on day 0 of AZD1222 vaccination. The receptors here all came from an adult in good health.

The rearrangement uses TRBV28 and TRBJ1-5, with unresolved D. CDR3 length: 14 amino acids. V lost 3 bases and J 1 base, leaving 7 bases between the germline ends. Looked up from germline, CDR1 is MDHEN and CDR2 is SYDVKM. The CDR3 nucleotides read TGTGCCAGCAGTTTGCTTAGGAGCAATCAGCCCCAGCATTTT. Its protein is CASSLLRSNQPQHF.

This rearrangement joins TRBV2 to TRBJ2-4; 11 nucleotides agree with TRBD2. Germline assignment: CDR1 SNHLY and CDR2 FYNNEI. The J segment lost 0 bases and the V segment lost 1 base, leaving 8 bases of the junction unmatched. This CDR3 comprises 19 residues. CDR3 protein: CASSEVGTSGDLAKNIQYF. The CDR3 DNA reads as TGTGCCAGCAGTGAAGTGGGGACTAGCGGCGACTTAGCCAAAAACATTCAGTACTTC.

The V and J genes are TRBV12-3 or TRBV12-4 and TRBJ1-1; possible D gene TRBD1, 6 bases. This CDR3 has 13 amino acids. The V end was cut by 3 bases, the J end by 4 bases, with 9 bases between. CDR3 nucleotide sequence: TGTGCCAGCAGTTTCTACAGGGCCACTGAAGCTTTCTTT. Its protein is CASSFYRATEAFF.

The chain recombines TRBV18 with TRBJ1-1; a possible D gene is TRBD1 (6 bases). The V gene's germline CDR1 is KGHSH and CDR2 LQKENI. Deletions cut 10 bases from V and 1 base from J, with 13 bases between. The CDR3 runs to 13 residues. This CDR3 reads CATHGQWNTEAFF. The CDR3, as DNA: TGTGCCACCCATGGACAGTGGAACACTGAAGCTTTCTTT.

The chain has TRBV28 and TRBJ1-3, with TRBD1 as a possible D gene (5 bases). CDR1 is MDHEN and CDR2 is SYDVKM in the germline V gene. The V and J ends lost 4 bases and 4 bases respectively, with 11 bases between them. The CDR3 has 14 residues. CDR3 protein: CASSSPGRGNTIYF. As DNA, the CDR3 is TGTGCCAGCAGTTCACCGGGGCGAGGAAACACCATATATTTT.

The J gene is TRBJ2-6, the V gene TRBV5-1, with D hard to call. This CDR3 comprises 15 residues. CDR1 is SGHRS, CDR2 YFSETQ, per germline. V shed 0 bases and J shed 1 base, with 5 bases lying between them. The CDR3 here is CASSLGGSGANVLTF. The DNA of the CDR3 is TGCGCCAGCAGCTTGGGTGGTTCTGGGGCCAACGTCCTGACTTTC.

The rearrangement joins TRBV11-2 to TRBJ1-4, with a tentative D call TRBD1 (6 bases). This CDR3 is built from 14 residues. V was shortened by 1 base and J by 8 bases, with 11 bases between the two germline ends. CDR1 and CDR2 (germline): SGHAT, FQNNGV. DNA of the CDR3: TGTGCCAGCAGCTTAGCACAGGGAAGAGAAAAACTGTTTTTT. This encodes CASSLAQGREKLFF.

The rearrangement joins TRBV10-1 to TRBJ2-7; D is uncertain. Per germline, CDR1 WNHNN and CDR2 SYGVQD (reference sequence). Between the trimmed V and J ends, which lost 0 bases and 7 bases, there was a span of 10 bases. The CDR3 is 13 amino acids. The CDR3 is CASSESGRKEQYF. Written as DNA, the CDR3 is TGCGCCAGCAGTGAGTCAGGACGTAAGGAGCAGTACTTC.

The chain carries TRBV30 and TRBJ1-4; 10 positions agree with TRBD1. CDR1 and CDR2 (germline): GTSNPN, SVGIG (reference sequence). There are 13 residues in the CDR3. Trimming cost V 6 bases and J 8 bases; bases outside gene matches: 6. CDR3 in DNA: TGTGCCTGCCAGGGACAGGGGACGGAAAAACTGTTTTTT. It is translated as CACQGQGTEKLFF.

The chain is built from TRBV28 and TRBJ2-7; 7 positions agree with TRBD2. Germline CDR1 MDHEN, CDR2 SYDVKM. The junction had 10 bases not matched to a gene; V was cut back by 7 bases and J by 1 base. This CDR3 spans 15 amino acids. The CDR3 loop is CASIISGGSSYEQYF. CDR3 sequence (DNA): TGTGCCAGCATTATCTCTGGCGGGAGTTCCTACGAGCAGTACTTC.

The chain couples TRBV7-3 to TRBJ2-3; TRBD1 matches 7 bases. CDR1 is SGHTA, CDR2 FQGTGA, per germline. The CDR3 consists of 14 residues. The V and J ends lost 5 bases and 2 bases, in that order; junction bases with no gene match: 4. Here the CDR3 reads CASSPGQPTDTQYF. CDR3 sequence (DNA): TGTGCCAGCAGCCCGGGACAGCCCACAGATACGCAGTATTTT.

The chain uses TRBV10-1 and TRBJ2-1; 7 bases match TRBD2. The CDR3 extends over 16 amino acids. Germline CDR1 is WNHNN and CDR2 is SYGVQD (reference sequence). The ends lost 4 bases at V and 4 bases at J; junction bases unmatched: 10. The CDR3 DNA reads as TGCGCCAGCAGTGTCCTCGGCGAGCGGGGTTACAATGAGCAGTTCTTC. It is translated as CASSVLGERGYNEQFF.

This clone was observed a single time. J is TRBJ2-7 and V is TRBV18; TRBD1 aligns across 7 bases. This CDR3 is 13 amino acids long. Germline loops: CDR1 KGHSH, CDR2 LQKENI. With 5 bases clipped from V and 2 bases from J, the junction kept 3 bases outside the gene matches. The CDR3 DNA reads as TGTGCCAGCTCAAAAACAGGGGCCTACGAGCAGTACTTC. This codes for CASSKTGAYEQYF.

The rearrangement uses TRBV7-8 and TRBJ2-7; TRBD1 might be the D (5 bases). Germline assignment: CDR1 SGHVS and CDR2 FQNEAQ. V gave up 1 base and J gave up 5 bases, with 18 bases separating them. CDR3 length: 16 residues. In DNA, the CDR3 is TGTGCCAGCAGCTTAGTGTTGGGCTGGCAGGGCGACGAGCAGTACTTC. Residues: CASSLVLGWQGDEQYF.